A selection of T cell receptor beta chains follows, all from one sample in a study of cytomegalovirus exposure and HLA in healthy donors. Using immunoSEQ multiplex PCR, the repertoire was profiled, and TCRdb retains in-frame clones only, with some absent. The sample contains around 210,000 clones, about 85% of which appear only once. Sequencing input: PBMCs. All receptors come from a girl aged 2 to 10 in good health and CMV-seronegative. Each CDR3 is given with its conserved first and last residue. The D gene is left open where the match is weak. Size is stated for part of the rows, as once, few or many counts, or as a class when the clone is expanded.

V gene: TRBV2
clone size: NA
J gene: TRBJ2-3
D gene: TRBD1
CDR3 protein: CASNRGTGGVASDTQYF

V gene: TRBV5-6
clone size: NA
J gene: TRBJ1-4
D gene: TRBD1
CDR3 protein: CASSFRDRGRGSEKLFF

V gene: TRBV27
clone size: once
J gene: TRBJ2-7
D gene: TRBD1
CDR3 protein: CASSLSFVQGGNEQYF

V gene: TRBV10-2
clone size: NA
J gene: TRBJ1-5
D gene: NA
CDR3 protein: CASSERQGNQPQHF

V gene: TRBV5-6
clone size: NA
J gene: TRBJ2-7
D gene: NA
CDR3 protein: CASSSGLFYEQYF

V gene: TRBV10-3
clone size: NA
J gene: TRBJ2-3
D gene: NA
CDR3 protein: CAISEGGHTDTQYF

V gene: TRBV4-1
clone size: NA
J gene: TRBJ1-4
D gene: NA
CDR3 protein: CASSQAAGSTNEKLFF

V gene: TRBV9
clone size: NA
J gene: TRBJ2-5
D gene: NA
CDR3 protein: CASSGNGGETQYF

V gene: TRBV18
clone size: NA
J gene: TRBJ1-2
D gene: NA
CDR3 protein: CASSPGGTAYGYTF

V gene: TRBV12-5
clone size: NA
J gene: TRBJ2-1
D gene: TRBD2
CDR3 protein: CASGHSGSLRGEQFF

V gene: TRBV28
clone size: NA
J gene: TRBJ2-7
D gene: TRBD2
CDR3 protein: CASSLVFGLAGGADSYEQYF

V gene: TRBV19
clone size: NA
J gene: TRBJ2-7
D gene: TRBD1
CDR3 protein: CASSSPDRPLDF

V gene: TRBV6-5
clone size: NA
J gene: TRBJ1-1
D gene: NA
CDR3 protein: CASWRDRGEAFF

V gene: TRBV19
clone size: NA
J gene: TRBJ2-5
D gene: NA
CDR3 protein: CASSIVGSSETQYF

V gene: TRBV6-1
clone size: NA
J gene: TRBJ2-7
D gene: NA
CDR3 protein: CASSEWDTKVYEQYF

V gene: TRBV23-1
clone size: NA
J gene: TRBJ2-7
D gene: TRBD1
CDR3 protein: CASTYSGGPEFYEQYF

V gene: TRBV1
clone size: NA
J gene: TRBJ2-7
D gene: NA
CDR3 protein: CTSSPAGTPSYEQYF

V gene: TRBV6-1
clone size: NA
J gene: TRBJ2-7
D gene: NA
CDR3 protein: CASTPDGSSEQYF

V gene: TRBV4-1
clone size: NA
J gene: TRBJ2-7
D gene: TRBD1
CDR3 protein: CASSAQRGQGEQYF

V gene: TRBV12-5
clone size: NA
J gene: TRBJ2-5
D gene: NA
CDR3 protein: CASGLVQYQETQYF

V gene: TRBV5-6
clone size: once
J gene: TRBJ2-7
D gene: NA
CDR3 protein: CASSLPRVYEQYF

V gene: TRBV7-6
clone size: NA
J gene: TRBJ1-2
D gene: TRBD1
CDR3 protein: CASSRDRTSYGYTF

V gene: TRBV6-1
clone size: NA
J gene: TRBJ1-1
D gene: NA
CDR3 protein: CASRMTVPEAFF

V gene: TRBV19
clone size: NA
J gene: TRBJ2-3
D gene: TRBD2
CDR3 protein: CASSIRGGTDTQYF

V gene: TRBV5-4
clone size: NA
J gene: TRBJ2-1
D gene: NA
CDR3 protein: CASSPQAGANNEQFF

V gene: TRBV6-1
clone size: NA
J gene: TRBJ1-1
D gene: NA
CDR3 protein: CANRQTVNTEAFF

V gene: TRBV4-1
clone size: NA
J gene: TRBJ2-1
D gene: TRBD2
CDR3 protein: CASSQEFLTSGLDEQFF

V gene: TRBV27
clone size: NA
J gene: TRBJ1-1
D gene: NA
CDR3 protein: CASSFRGRINTEAFF

V gene: TRBV19
clone size: NA
J gene: TRBJ1-4
D gene: TRBD1
CDR3 protein: CASTPQVQGGEKLFF

V gene: TRBV5-4
clone size: NA
J gene: TRBJ2-7
D gene: TRBD2
CDR3 protein: CASSPGGTSYAEQYF

V gene: TRBV12-5
clone size: NA
J gene: TRBJ1-1
D gene: TRBD1
CDR3 protein: CASGLDPGQGPEAFF

V gene: TRBV11-2
clone size: NA
J gene: TRBJ2-1
D gene: TRBD1
CDR3 protein: CASSRLTGKYNEQFF

V gene: TRBV9
clone size: NA
J gene: TRBJ1-3
D gene: NA
CDR3 protein: CASSGEDGNTIYF

V gene: TRBV19
clone size: NA
J gene: TRBJ1-2
D gene: TRBD1
CDR3 protein: CASSMDRVGGGYTF

V gene: TRBV27
clone size: few
J gene: TRBJ1-5
D gene: NA
CDR3 protein: CASSLHSNQPQHF

V gene: TRBV2
clone size: NA
J gene: TRBJ1-1
D gene: NA
CDR3 protein: CASSGPGGNTEAFF

V gene: TRBV12-2
clone size: few
J gene: TRBJ1-2
D gene: NA
CDR3 protein: CASRSQGTDGYTF

V gene: TRBV18
clone size: NA
J gene: TRBJ1-5
D gene: NA
CDR3 protein: CASSQGFSNQPQHF

V gene: TRBV4-1
clone size: NA
J gene: TRBJ1-4
D gene: NA
CDR3 protein: CASSQVWSPSIEKLFF

V gene: TRBV19
clone size: few
J gene: TRBJ1-6
D gene: TRBD1
CDR3 protein: CASSIGQGWTPLHF